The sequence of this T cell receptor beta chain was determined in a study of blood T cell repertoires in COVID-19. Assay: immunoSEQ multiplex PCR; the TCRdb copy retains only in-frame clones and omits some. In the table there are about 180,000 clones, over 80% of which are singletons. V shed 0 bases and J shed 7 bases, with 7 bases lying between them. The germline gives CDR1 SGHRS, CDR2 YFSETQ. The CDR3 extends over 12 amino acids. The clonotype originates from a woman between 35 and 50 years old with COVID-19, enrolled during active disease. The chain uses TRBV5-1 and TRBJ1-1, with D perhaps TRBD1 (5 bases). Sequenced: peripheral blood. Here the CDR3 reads CASSLEGYEAFF. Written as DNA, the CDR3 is TGCGCCAGCAGCTTGGAGGGGTATGAAGCTTTCTTT.